The next 19 T cell receptor beta chains were all read from a single sample in a study of T-cell reconstitution after alpha-beta-depleted transplantation in children. TCRbeta library construction was performed incorporating unique molecular identifiers. Each CDR3 protein is one row after TCRdb ran MiXCR on the PCR reads. The top ten clones hold 8% to 11% of a sample with approximately 110,000 distinct CDR3 sequences, roughly 23% of them seen once. The specimen comprised PBMCs, mostly from graft donor cells, sampled 180 days after TCRalphabeta/CD19-depleted stem cell transplant. The receptor set was obtained from a male patient aged 2 to 9 who had a stem cell transplant for chronic granulomatous disease, so the T cells may come from the graft donor.

This clonotype was counted at least ten times. The chain is built from TRBV12-3 or TRBV12-4 and TRBJ1-1; unclear D gene. This CDR3 comprises 13 residues. The germline V and J ends were trimmed by 2 bases and 1 base, with 5 bases remaining between them. CDR3 DNA: TGTGCCAGCAGTTTATGGGGGAACACTGAAGCTTTCTTT. As protein: CASSLWGNTEAFF.

This clonotype occurred many times. The CDR3 reads CASNQQGGSYGYTF. CDR3 in DNA: TGTGCCAGTAATCAACAGGGGGGTAGCTATGGCTACACCTTC. This chain links TRBV19 with TRBJ1-2, with 8 bases matching TRBD1. The V gene end was trimmed by 7 bases and the J gene end by 4 bases; junction bases not matched to a gene: 8. The CDR3 length is 14 residues. Germline V lookup: CDR1 LNHDA, CDR2 SQIVND (reference sequence).

This clonotype was recorded at least ten times. The chain employs TRBV20-1 and TRBJ2-1; 9 nucleotides match TRBD1. Germline CDR1 DFQATT, CDR2 SNEGSKA (reference sequence). Trimming removed 2 bases from V and 8 bases from J; junction bases left unmatched: 10. The CDR3 runs to 15 residues. The CDR3: CSARLNRGLRDEQFF. CDR3 coding DNA: TGCAGTGCTAGATTGAACAGGGGGCTAAGGGATGAGCAGTTCTTC.

The V and J genes are TRBV12-3 or TRBV12-4 and TRBJ2-1; 9 bases align to TRBD1. The CDR3 extends over 16 amino acids. V lost 3 bases and J lost 3; bases outside the gene matches: 6. The CDR3: CASSFLQGANYNEQFF. DNA of the CDR3: TGTGCCAGCAGTTTCTTACAGGGGGCTAACTACAATGAGCAGTTCTTC.

J is TRBJ2-5 and V is TRBV9, with TRBD2 matching 10 bases. Germline V lookup: CDR1 SGDLS, CDR2 YYNGEE. This CDR3 is 16 amino acids long. V gave up 4 bases and J gave up 5 bases; unmatched junction bases: 11. CDR3 protein: CASSPELAGRPETQYF. The DNA of the CDR3 is TGTGCCAGCAGCCCGGAACTAGCGGGACGACCGGAGACCCAGTACTTC.

This clonotype was seen a few times. The rearrangement uses TRBV20-1 and TRBJ2-6, with 9 positions matching TRBD1. The germline CDR1 and CDR2 sequences are DFQATT and SNEGSKA (reference sequence). This CDR3 spans 18 amino acids. The V segment lost 1 base and the J segment 2 bases; nucleotides outside the gene matches: 9. The CDR3 protein is CSARGRDRVHPGANVLTF. The CDR3 DNA reads as TGCAGTGCTAGAGGAAGGGACAGGGTCCACCCTGGGGCCAACGTCCTGACTTTC.

This clonotype was recorded once. The J gene is TRBJ2-3, the V gene TRBV7-2, with a possible D match to TRBD2 (6 bases). This CDR3 contains 15 residues. CDR1 and CDR2 (germline): SGHTA, FQGNSA. V was pared by 2 bases and J by 0 bases, with 9 bases between. The CDR3 reads CASSLIRGSTDTQYF. Here the CDR3 DNA reads TGTGCCAGCAGCTTAATTCGGGGGAGCACAGATACGCAGTATTTT. The whole variable domain, filled in from reference TRBV7-2 and TRBJ2-3, reads GAGVSQSPSNKVTEKGKDVELRCDPISGHTALYWYRQSLGQGLEFLIYFQGNSAPDKSGLPSDRFSAERTGGSVSTLTIQRTQQEDSAVYLCASSLIRGSTDTQYFGPGTRLTVL.

Many counts were recorded for this clonotype. The chain combines TRBV15 with TRBJ1-6; possible D gene TRBD1, 5 bases. The V end lost 1 base, the J end lost 6 bases, and 13 bases lay between the germline ends. The CDR3 sequence is 16 residues long. Germline V gene data show CDR1 as LNHNV and CDR2 as YYDKDF (reference sequence). The CDR3 here is CATSRVRGEGNSPLHF. For the CDR3, the DNA is TGTGCCACCAGCAGAGTACGGGGGGAAGGTAATTCACCCCTCCACTTT.

This clonotype was detected only a few times. The V and J genes are TRBV7-9 and TRBJ2-7; D possibly corresponds to TRBD2 (5 bases). The CDR3 spans 13 residues. CDR1 SEHNR and CDR2 FQNEAQ come from the germline V gene (reference sequence). With 5 bases removed from V and 3 bases from J, the gap between germline ends came to 11 bases. The CDR3 bases are TGTGCCAGCAGCCCCCCGGGGTTCTACGAGCAGTACTTC. Its translation is CASSPPGFYEQYF.

The genes are TRBV25-1 and TRBJ1-3; D is ambiguous. Germline V gene sequence: CDR1 MGHDK, CDR2 SYGVNS. The V gene lost 4 bases and the J gene lost 1 base, with 14 bases spanning the gap. The CDR3 is 16 residues long. The CDR3 loop reads CASSATTGFSGNTIYF. The CDR3 region has the DNA TGTGCCAGCAGTGCTACAACTGGCTTTTCTGGAAACACCATATATTTT.

The rearrangement uses TRBV7-2 and TRBJ2-1; 8 bases map to TRBD2. CDR3 length equals 15 residues. Germline V gives CDR1 SGHTA, CDR2 FQGNSA. The junction had 7 bases not matched to a gene; V was cut back by 9 bases and J by 0 bases. Here the CDR3 DNA reads TGTGCCAGTAAAGTAAGCGGGAGCTCCTACAATGAGCAGTTCTTC. It translates to CASKVSGSSYNEQFF.

This clonotype has ten or more counts. The chain employs TRBV28 and TRBJ1-6, with 8 bases lining up with TRBD1. The ends lost 5 bases at V and 7 bases at J; junction bases unmatched: 4. Germline values: CDR1 MDHEN, CDR2 SYDVKM. The length of the CDR3 is 14 residues. This chain's CDR3 is CASSPGQGNSPLHF. CDR3 nucleotides: TGTGCCAGCAGTCCTGGACAGGGAAATTCACCCCTCCACTTT.

This clonotype was seen many times. The chain carries TRBV28 and TRBJ2-6; D unresolved. V lost 3 bases and J 1 base, leaving 7 bases between the germline ends. The CDR3 runs 15 residues. Germline V gene lookup returns CDR1 MDHEN and CDR2 SYDVKM. CDR3 bases: TGTGCCAGCAGTTTGGTCCGATCTGGGGCCAACGTCCTGACTTTC. Protein: CASSLVRSGANVLTF.

This clonotype has at least ten counts. This chain connects TRBV7-2 to TRBJ2-5, with 15 bases aligning to TRBD2. In germline, CDR1 is SGHTA, CDR2 FQGNSA. CDR3 length equals 17 residues. V shed 5 bases and J 5 bases; nucleotides not matched to a gene: 9. The CDR3 DNA follows: TGTGCCAGCAGCACGGGACTAGCGGGGGGCGGGAGGGAGACCCAGTACTTC. It is translated as CASSTGLAGGGRETQYF.

The rearrangement links TRBV5-6 to TRBJ1-6; no clear D. Trimming stripped 5 bases from V and 7 bases from J, with 7 bases between. Germline V gives CDR1 SGHDT, CDR2 YYEEEE. The length of the CDR3 is 12 residues. The CDR3 spells CASSFSNSPLHF. The CDR3 region has the DNA TGTGCCAGCAGTTTTAGCAATTCACCCCTCCACTTT.

This sequence joins TRBV15 and TRBJ2-7, with D maybe TRBD1 (5 bases). This CDR3 has 13 residues. Trimming took off 5 bases at V and 0 bases at J, with 8 bases between the two ends. CDR1 is LNHNV and CDR2 is YYDKDF in the germline V gene (reference sequence). The CDR3 reads CATSEGASYEQYF. CDR3 nucleotide sequence: TGTGCCACCAGCGAAGGGGCCTCCTACGAGCAGTACTTC.

A note on this clonotype: A much larger clone lies a single base off, so this may be a read error. The rearrangement links TRBV12-3 or TRBV12-4 to TRBJ1-1; 8 bases map to TRBD1. This CDR3 has 15 residues. The chain's CDR3 is CASILAGTGNTEAFF. CDR3 DNA sequence: TGTGCCAGCATTTTAGCAGGGACAGGGAACACTGAAGCTTTCTTT.

The sample holds a few counts of this clonotype. A much larger clonotype is one base distant, so this may be a read error. This rearrangement joins TRBV20-1 to TRBJ1-1; a possible D gene is TRBD1 (6 bases). This CDR3 spans 15 amino acids. Germline CDR1 is DFQATT and CDR2 is SNEGSKA (reference sequence). CDR3 nucleotide sequence: TGCTGTGTGGAGACAGGCTCGAGGGGGGGCACTGAAGCTTTCTTT. It is translated as CCVETGSRGGTEAFF.

The DNA of the CDR3 is TGTGCCAGCTCACCACCGGCACAGGGAAATTCACCCCTCCACTTT. Translation gives CASSPPAQGNSPLHF. The chain carries TRBV18 and TRBJ1-6; tentatively, D is TRBD1 (6 bases). V lost 0 bases to trimming and J lost 7 bases, with 10 bases between them. There are 15 residues in the CDR3. Germline CDR1 KGHSH, CDR2 LQKENI.